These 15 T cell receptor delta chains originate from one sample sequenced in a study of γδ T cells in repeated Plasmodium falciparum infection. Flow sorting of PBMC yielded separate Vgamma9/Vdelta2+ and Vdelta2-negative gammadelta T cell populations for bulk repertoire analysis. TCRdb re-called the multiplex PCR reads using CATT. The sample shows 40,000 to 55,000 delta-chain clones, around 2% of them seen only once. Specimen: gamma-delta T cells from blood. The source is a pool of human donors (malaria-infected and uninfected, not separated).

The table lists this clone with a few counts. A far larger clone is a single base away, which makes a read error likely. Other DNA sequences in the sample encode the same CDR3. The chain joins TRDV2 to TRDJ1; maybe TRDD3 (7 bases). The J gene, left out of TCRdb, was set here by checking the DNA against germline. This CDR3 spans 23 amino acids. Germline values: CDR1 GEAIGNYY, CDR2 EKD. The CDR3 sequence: CACDTIDSSWKTGDVTATDKLIF. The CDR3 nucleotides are TGCGCCTGTGACACCATTGACTCTTCCTGGAAGACTGGGGATGTTACGGCGACCGATAAACTCATCTTT.

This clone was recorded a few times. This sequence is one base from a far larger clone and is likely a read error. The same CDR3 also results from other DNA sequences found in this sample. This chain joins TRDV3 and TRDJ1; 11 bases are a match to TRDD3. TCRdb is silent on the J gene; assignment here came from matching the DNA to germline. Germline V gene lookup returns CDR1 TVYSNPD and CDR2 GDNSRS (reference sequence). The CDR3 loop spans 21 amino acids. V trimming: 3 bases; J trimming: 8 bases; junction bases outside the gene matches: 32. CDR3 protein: CAFLPSSFILGDIAGNDKLIF. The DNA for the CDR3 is TGTGCCTTCCTTCCCTCCTCCTTCATACTGGGGGATATCGCGGGAAACGACAAACTCATCTTT.

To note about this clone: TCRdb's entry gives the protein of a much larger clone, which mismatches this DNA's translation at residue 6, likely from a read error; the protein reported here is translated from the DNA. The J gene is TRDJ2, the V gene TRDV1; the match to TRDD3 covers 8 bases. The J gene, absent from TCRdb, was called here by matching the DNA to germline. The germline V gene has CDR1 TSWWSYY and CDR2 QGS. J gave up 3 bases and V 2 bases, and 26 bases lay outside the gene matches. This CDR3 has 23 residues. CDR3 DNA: TGTGCTCTTGGGGAAATAGAATCTCTTTCCTATGTGTACTGGGGGCCCGTGACAGCACAACTCTTCTTT. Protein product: CALGEIESLSYVYWGPVTAQLFF.

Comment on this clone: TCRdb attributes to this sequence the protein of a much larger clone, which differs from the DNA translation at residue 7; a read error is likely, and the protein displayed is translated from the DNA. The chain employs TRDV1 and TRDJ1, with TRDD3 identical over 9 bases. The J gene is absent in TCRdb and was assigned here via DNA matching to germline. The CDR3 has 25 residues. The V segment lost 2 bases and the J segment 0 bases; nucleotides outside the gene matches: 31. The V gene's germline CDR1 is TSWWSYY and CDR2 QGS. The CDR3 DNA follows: TGTGCTCTTGGGGAATCACGCTTCTTCTTCCCCTCCTTTCTGGGGGATTCGGGTTACACCGATAAACTCATCTTT. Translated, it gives CALGESRFFFPSFLGDSGYTDKLIF.

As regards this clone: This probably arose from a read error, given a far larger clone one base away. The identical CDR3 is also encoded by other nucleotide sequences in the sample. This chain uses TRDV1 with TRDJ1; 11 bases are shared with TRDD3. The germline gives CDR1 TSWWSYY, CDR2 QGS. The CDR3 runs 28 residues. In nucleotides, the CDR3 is TGTGCCCTTGGGGAACCCCAAACTTCCTTTTCACTCAACTGGGGGATATACGCCAATCGCCCGTACACCGATAAACTCATCTTT. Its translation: CALGEPQTSFSLNWGIYANRPYTDKLIF.

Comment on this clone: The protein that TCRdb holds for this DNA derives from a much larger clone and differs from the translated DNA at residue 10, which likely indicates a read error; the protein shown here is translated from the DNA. The CDR3 loop is CACDTLGLAGKLIF. The CDR3 bases are TGTGCCTGTGACACCTTGGGGCTCGCCGGTAAACTCATCTTT. The chain uses TRDV2 and TRDJ1; D is possibly TRDD3 (5 bases). No J gene was available from TCRdb, and it was assigned here by a germline match of the DNA. The CDR3 is 14 amino acids. Trimming shortened V by 0 bases and J by 7 bases, and 14 bases separated the two germline ends. Germline values: CDR1 GEAIGNYY, CDR2 EKD.

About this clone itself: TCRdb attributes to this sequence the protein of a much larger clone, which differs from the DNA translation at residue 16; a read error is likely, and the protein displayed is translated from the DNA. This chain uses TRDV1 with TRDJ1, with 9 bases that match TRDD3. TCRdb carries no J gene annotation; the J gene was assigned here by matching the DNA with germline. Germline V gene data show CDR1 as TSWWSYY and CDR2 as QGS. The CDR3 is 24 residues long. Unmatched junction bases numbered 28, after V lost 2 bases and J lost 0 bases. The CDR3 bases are TGTGCTCTTGGGGAAAGGACCCCTTACCGGCCCTTGTACTGGGGGACACTCTACACCGATAAACTCATCTTT. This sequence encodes CALGERTPYRPLYWGTLYTDKLIF.

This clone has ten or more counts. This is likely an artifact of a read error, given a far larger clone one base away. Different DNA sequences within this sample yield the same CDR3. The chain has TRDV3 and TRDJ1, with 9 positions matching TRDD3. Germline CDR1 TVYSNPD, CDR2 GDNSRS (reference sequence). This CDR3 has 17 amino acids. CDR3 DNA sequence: TGTGCTCAAAGGTTAAGGACTGGGGGACCCTACACCGATAAACTCATCTTC. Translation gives CAQRLRTGGPYTDKLIF.

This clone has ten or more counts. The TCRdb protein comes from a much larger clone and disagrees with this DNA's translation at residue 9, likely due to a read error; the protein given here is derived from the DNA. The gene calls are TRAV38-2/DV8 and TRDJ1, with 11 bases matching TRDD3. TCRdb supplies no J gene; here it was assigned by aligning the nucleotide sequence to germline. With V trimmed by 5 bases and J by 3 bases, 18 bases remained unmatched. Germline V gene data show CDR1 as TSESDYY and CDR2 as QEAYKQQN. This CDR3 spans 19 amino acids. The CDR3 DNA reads TGTGCTTATAGTCCCAGCGGTGAGGTGGTGGGGGATACGTCCGATAAACTCATCTTT. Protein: CAYSPSGEVVGDTSDKLIF.

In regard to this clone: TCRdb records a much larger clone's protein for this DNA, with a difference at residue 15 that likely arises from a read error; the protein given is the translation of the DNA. The CDR3 loop is CALGKGPPGPLPWGCTDKLIF. The CDR3 DNA reads as TGTGCTCTTGGGAAGGGCCCCCCAGGACCTCTACCCTGGGGGTGCACCGATAAACTCATCTTT. The J gene is TRDJ1, the V gene TRDV1; TRDD3 matches at 7 bases. TCRdb lists no J gene, so it was determined here by aligning the DNA to germline. Germline V gene data show CDR1 as TSWWSYY and CDR2 as QGS. The CDR3 consists of 21 residues. V dropped 5 bases and J dropped 1; count of bases not matched to a gene: 25.

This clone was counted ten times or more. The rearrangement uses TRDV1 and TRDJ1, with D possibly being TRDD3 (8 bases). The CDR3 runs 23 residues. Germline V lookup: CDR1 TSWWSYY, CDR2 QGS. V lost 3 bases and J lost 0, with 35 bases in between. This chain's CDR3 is CALGDYYLPRNGYWGSHTDKLIF. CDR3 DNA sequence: TGTGCTCTTGGGGATTACTACCTTCCTCGGAACGGGTACTGGGGGTCACACACCGATAAACTCATCTTT.

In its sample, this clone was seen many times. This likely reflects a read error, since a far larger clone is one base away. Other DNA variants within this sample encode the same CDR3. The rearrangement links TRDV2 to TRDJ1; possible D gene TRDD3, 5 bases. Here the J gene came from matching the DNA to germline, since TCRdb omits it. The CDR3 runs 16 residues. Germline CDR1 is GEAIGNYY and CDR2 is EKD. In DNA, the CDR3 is TGTGCCTGCGACACCGTCGGGGGGGGTTACACCGATAAACTCATCTTT. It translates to CACDTVGGGYTDKLIF.

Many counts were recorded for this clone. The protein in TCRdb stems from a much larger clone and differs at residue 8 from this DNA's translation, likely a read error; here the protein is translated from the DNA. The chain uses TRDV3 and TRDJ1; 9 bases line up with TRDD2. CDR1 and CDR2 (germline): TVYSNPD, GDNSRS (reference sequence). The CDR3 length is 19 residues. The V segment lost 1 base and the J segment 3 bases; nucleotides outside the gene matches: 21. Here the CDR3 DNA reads TGTGCCTTTAAAGAAGGGCCCGGGAGCCTTCCTACGAGGTCCGATAAACTCATCTTT. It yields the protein CAFKEGPGSLPTRSDKLIF.

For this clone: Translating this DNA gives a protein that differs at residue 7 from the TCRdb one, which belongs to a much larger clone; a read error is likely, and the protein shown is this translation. The CDR3 DNA sequence: TGTGCCTGTGATCCCTTACCGGGGACGTACACCGATAAACTCATCTTT. This gives the protein CACDPLPGTYTDKLIF. The J gene is TRDJ1, the V gene TRDV2; the D gene is possibly TRDD3 (5 bases). TCRdb carries no J gene annotation; the J gene was assigned here by matching the DNA with germline. CDR3 size: 16 residues. V lost 4 bases and J lost 0, with 17 bases in between. The germline V gene encodes CDR1 GEAIGNYY and CDR2 EKD.

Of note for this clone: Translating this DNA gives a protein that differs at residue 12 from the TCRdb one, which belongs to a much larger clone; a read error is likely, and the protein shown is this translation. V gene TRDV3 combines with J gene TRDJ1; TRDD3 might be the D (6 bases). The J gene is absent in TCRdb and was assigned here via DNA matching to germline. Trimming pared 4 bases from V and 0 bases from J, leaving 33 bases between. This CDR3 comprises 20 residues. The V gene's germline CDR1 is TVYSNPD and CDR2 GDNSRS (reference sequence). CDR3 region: CAYKTYWVATVPTYTDKLIF. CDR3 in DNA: TGTGCCTACAAAACCTACTGGGTTGCCACCGTACCCACTTACACCGATAAACTCATCTTT.